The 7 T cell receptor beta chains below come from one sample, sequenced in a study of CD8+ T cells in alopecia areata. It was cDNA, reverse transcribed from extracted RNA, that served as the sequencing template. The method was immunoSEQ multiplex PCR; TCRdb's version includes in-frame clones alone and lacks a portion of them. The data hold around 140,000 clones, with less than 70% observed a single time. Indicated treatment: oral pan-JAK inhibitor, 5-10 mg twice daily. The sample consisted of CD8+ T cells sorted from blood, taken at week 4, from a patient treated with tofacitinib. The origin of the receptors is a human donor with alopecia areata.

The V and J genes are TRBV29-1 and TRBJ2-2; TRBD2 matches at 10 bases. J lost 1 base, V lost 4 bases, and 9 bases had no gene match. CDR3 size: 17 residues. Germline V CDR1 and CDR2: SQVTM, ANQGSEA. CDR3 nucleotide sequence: TGCAGCGTTGCCGGAATATCTAGCGGGGGGAACACCGGGGAGCTGTTTTTT. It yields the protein CSVAGISSGGNTGELFF.

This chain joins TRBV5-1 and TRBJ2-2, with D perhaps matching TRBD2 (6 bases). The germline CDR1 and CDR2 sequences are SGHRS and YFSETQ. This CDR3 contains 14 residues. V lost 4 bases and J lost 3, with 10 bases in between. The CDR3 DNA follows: TGCGCCAGCAGCCCGCGGGAAGACACCGGGGAGCTGTTTTTT. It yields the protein CASSPREDTGELFF.

Here the CDR3 reads CATTHRGTEYNSPLHF. CDR3 DNA: TGTGCCACCACCCATCGGGGGACGGAATATAATTCACCCCTCCACTTT. The chain uses TRBV2 and TRBJ1-6; TRBD1 might be the D (5 bases). In germline, CDR1 is SNHLY, CDR2 FYNNEI. V was pared by 10 bases and J by 4 bases, with 20 bases between. The CDR3 covers 16 residues.

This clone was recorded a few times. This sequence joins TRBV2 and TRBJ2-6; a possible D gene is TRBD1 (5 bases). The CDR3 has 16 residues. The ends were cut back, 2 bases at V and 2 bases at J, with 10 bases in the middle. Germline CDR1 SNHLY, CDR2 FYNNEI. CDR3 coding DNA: TGTGCCAGCAGTGAACAGGGCCTTCCTGGGGCCAACGTCCTGACTTTC. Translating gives CASSEQGLPGANVLTF. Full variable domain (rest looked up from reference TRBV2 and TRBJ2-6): EPEVTQTPSHQVTQMGQEVILRCVPISNHLYFYWYRQILGQKVEFLVSFYNNEISEKSEIFDDQFSVERPDGSNFTLKIRSTKLEDSAMYFCASSEQGLPGANVLTFGAGSRLTVL.

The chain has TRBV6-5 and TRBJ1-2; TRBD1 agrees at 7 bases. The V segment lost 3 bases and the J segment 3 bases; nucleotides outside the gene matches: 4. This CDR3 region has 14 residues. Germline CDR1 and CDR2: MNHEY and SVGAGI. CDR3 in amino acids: CASSYQQGDYGYTF. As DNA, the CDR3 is TGTGCCAGCAGTTATCAGCAGGGGGACTATGGCTACACCTTC.

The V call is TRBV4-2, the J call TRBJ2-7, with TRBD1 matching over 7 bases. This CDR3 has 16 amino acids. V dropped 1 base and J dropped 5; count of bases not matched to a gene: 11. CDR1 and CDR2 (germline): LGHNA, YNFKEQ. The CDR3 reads CASSQVHRGDENEQYF. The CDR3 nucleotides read TGTGCCAGCAGCCAAGTTCACAGGGGAGATGAGAACGAGCAGTACTTC.

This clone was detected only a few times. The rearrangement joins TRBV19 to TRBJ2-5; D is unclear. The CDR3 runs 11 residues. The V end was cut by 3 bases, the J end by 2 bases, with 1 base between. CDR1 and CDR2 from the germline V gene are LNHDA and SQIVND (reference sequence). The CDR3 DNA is TGTGCCAGTAGTATTCAAGAGACCCAGTACTTC. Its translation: CASSIQETQYF.